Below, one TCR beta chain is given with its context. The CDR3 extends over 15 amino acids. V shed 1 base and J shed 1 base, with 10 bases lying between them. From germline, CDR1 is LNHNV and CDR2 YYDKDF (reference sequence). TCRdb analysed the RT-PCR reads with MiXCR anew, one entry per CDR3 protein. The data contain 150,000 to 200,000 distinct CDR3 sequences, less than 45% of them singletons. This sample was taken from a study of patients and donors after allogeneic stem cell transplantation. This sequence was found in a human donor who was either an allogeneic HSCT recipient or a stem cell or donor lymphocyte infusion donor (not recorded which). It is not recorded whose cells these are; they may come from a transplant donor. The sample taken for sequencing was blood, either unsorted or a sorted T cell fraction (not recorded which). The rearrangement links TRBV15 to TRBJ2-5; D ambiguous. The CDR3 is CATSRVEALQETQYF. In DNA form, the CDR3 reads TGTGCCACCAGCAGAGTAGAGGCCCTCCAAGAGACCCAGTACTTC.